The T cell receptor (beta chain) under discussion was sequenced for a study of spatial heterogeneity in lung cancer. Study details: Sequencing consistently turned up more beta-chain sequences than alpha-chain sequences. Raw reads showed each unique TCR and UMI combination turning up more than ten times on average.

The length of the CDR3 is 13 residues. Trimming pared 4 bases from V and 6 bases from J, leaving 12 bases between. Germline loops: CDR1 SEHNR, CDR2 FQNEAQ (reference sequence). Time point: sample taken at primary tumor resection. Tumor, nontumor lung or frozen PBMC supplied whole RNA, sequenced without sorting. This clonotype was detected many times. This beta chain is an off-target read within a library intended for alpha chains, so its frequency means little. In the library, each TCR cDNA molecule bore its own unique molecular identifier. TCRdb re-called the 5' RACE reads through MiXCR, storing one row per CDR3 protein. The sample includes about 13,000 distinct CDR3 sequences, approximately 5% of them seen just once.

The chain has TRBV7-9 and TRBJ1-1, with no clear D. Source: lung tumor tissue, taken at surgery. This TCR was sampled from a human donor with early-stage non-small cell lung cancer. The CDR3 DNA reads TGTGCCAGCAGCTCCGGGCCGCTGGCTGAAGCTTTCTTT. Its translation: CASSSGPLAEAFF.